The clone carrying this TCR beta chain was detected a few times. V lost 3 bases to trimming and J lost 6 bases, with 12 bases between them. CDR3 length: 15 amino acids. Germline loops: CDR1 MGHDK, CDR2 SYGVNS. PCR primers comprised 60 Vbeta and 13 Jbeta primers. Produced via immunoSEQ multiplex PCR; TCRdb's table is partial and in-frame only. This table holds approximately 170,000 clones, about two thirds found once. The sample originates from a study of cytomegalovirus exposure and HLA in healthy donors. The V and J genes are TRBV25-1 and TRBJ1-6; TRBD1 is a possible D gene (6 bases). The sample was PBMCs. The source of this sequence is a young woman in good health and CMV-seropositive. The CDR3 is CASSDLGQLNSPLHF. The CDR3 DNA is TGTGCCAGCAGTGATTTAGGACAGCTTAATTCACCCCTCCACTTT. Variable domain in full (rest from reference TRBV25-1 and TRBJ1-6): EADIYQTPRYLVIGTGKKITLECSQTMGHDKMYWYQQDPGMELHLIHYSYGVNSTEKGDLSSESTVSRIRTEHFPLTLESARPSHTSQYLCASSDLGQLNSPLHFGNGTRLTVT.